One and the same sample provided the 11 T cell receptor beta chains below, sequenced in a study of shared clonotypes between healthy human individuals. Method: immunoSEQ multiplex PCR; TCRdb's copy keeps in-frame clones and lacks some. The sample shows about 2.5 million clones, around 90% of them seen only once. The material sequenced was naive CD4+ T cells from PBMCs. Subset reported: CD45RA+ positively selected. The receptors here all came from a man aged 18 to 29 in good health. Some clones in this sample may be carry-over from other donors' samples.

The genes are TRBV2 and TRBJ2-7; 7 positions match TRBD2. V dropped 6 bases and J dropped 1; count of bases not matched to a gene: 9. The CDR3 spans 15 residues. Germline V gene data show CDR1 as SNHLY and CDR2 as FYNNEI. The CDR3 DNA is TGTGCCAGCAGGGCGACGGGGAGGGTATCCTACGAGCAGTACTTC. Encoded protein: CASRATGRVSYEQYF.

The CDR3 is CASREQAADTEAFF. The CDR3, as DNA: TGTGCCAGCAGGGAACAGGCGGCGGACACTGAAGCTTTCTTT. The genes are TRBV6-1 and TRBJ1-1; weak D call: TRBD1 (5 bases). Per the germline V gene, CDR1 is MNHNS and CDR2 is SASEGT. V lost 6 bases, J lost 3 bases, and 14 bases lay in between. CDR3 length equals 14 residues.

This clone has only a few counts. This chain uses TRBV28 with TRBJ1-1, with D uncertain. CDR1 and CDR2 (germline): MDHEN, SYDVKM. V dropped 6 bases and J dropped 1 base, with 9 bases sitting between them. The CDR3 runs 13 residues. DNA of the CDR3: TGTGCCAGCAGAACCCCTCGGAACACTGAAGCTTTCTTT. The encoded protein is CASRTPRNTEAFF.

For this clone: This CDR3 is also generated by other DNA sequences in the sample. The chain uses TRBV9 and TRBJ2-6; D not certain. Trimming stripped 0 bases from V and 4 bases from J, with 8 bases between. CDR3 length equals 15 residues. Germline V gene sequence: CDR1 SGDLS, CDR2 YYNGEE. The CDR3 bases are TGTGCCAGCAGCGTAGGGGGTGACGGGGCCAACGTCCTGACTTTC. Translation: CASSVGGDGANVLTF. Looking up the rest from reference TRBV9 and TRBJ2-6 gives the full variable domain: DSGVTQTPKHLITATGQRVTLRCSPRSGDLSVYWYQQSLDQGLQFLIQYYNGEERAKGNILERFSAQQFPDLHSELNLSSLELGDSALYFCASSVGGDGANVLTFGAGSRLTVL.

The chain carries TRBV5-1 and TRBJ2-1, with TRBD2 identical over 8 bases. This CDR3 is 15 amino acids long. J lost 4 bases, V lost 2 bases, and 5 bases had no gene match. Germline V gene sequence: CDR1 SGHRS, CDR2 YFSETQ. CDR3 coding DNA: TGCGCCAGCAGCTTCATCAGCGGGAGTTACAATGAGCAGTTCTTC. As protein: CASSFISGSYNEQFF. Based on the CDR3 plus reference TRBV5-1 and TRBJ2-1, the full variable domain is KAGVTQTPRYLIKTRGQQVTLSCSPISGHRSVSWYQQTPGQGLQFLFEYFSETQRNKGNFPGRFSGRQFSNSRSEMNVSTLELGDSALYLCASSFISGSYNEQFFGPGTRLTVL.

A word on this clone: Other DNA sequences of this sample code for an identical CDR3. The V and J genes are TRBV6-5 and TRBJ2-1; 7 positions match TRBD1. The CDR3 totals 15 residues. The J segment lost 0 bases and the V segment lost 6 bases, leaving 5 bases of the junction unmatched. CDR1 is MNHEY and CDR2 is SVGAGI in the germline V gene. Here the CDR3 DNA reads TGTGCCAGCAGGCCTACAGGGGCCTCCTACAATGAGCAGTTCTTC. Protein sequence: CASRPTGASYNEQFF.

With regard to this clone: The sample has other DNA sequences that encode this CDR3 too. CDR3 bases: TGTGCCTGGAGTAGGGACTCCAATGAGCAGTTCTTC. As protein: CAWSRDSNEQFF. The chain uses TRBV30 and TRBJ2-1; D perhaps matches TRBD2 (6 bases). Trimming left V 2 bases short and J 6 bases short, with 8 bases between. The CDR3 sequence is 12 residues long. From germline, CDR1 is GTSNPN and CDR2 SVGIG (reference sequence). The full variable domain, its missing parts supplied by reference TRBV30 and TRBJ2-1, is SQTIHQWPATLVQPVGSPLSLECTVEGTSNPNLYWYRQAAGRGLQLLFYSVGIGQISSEVPQNLSASRPQDRQFILSSKKLLLSDSGFYLCAWSRDSNEQFFGPGTRLTVL.

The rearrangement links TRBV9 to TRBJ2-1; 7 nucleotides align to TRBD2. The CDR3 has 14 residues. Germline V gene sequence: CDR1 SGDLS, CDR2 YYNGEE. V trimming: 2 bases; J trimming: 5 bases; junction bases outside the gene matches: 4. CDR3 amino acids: CASSVASGNNEQFF. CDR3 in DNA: TGTGCCAGCAGCGTCGCTAGCGGAAACAATGAGCAGTTCTTC.

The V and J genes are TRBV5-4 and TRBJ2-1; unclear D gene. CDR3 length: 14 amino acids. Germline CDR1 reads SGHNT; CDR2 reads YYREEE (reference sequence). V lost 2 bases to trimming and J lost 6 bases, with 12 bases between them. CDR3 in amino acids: CASSFVGPVNEQFF. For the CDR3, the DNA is TGTGCCAGCAGCTTCGTAGGACCCGTCAATGAGCAGTTCTTC.

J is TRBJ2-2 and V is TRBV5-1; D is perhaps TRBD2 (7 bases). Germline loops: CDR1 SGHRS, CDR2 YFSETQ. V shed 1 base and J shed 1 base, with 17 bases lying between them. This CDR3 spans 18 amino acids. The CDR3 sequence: CASSLRGGGAGNTGELFF. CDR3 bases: TGCGCCAGCAGCTTGAGAGGCGGGGGCGCGGGGAACACCGGGGAGCTGTTTTTT. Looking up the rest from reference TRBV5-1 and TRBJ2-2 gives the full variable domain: KAGVTQTPRYLIKTRGQQVTLSCSPISGHRSVSWYQQTPGQGLQFLFEYFSETQRNKGNFPGRFSGRQFSNSRSEMNVSTLELGDSALYLCASSLRGGGAGNTGELFFGEGSRLTVL.

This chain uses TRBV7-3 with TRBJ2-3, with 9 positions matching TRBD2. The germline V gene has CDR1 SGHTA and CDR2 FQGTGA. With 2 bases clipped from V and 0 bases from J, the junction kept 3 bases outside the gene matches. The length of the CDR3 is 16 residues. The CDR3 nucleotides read TGTGCCAGCAGCTTACGTGCGGGAGGGAGCACAGATACGCAGTATTTT. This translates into CASSLRAGGSTDTQYF.